The clone carrying this TCR beta chain was detected once. V lost 4 bases to trimming and J lost 2 bases, with 12 bases between them. Germline V gene data show CDR1 as MGHRA and CDR2 as YSYEKL. The CDR3 sequence is 16 residues long. Data came from immunoSEQ multiplex PCR; TCRdb stores just in-frame clones and leaves some out. The sample comprises 400,000 to 500,000 clones, more than 75% of which are singletons, and around 3.6% rests with the top ten. These data belong to a study of Ad26.COV2.S vaccination and SARS-CoV-2 variants. As to treatment: around 19 received Ad26.COV2.S at low or high dose, single or two shots; five or six received placebo; per-sample allocation not given. Samples were taken on day 63 after the first vaccine or placebo injection.

The sample here was peripheral blood, taken in a trial of Ad26.COV2.S vaccine versus placebo. The clonotype originates from a person between 18 and 65 years old who received the Ad26.COV2.S COVID-19 vaccine or a placebo. The chain carries TRBV4-1 and TRBJ2-6; the D is unclear. CDR3 sequence reads: CASSPPWAAGANVLTF. CDR3 bases: TGCGCCAGCAGCCCCCCCTGGGCGGCTGGGGCCAACGTCCTGACTTTC.